This entry lists 21 T cell receptor beta chains sequenced from one sample in a study of blood T cells in healthy people across ages (dated by TCRdb to about 2015). The library was produced with 5' RACE. The instrument was an Illumina HiSeq 2500. The second PCR ran for roughly 6 to 11 cycles and used a J-beta primer mix along with a sample-barcoded 5' primer. TCRdb's own reprocessing of the public reads used fastp at Q25 and MiXCR and kept productive beta chains. Entries that share a CDR3 protein sequence are merged under the most common genes and DNA. This sample holds about 1.7 million distinct CDR3 sequences; roughly 30% were observed only once. The ten largest clones capture 7.7% of the sample. Source material: blood. All receptors come from a woman under 40 in good health.

The gene calls are TRBV5-5 and TRBJ1-1; perhaps TRBD1 as D (5 bases). The CDR3 spans 13 residues. The V and J ends lost 2 bases and 4 bases respectively, with 9 bases between them. In germline, CDR1 is SGHKS, CDR2 YYEKEE (reference sequence). The CDR3 loop reads CASSFYGATEAFF. The CDR3 DNA follows: TGTGCCAGCAGCTTCTATGGGGCCACTGAAGCTTTCTTT.

This clonotype was observed a few times. As DNA, the CDR3 is TGTGCCAGCGATCTTGGGTATTCCCGCGACAATGAGCAGTTCTTC. It yields the protein CASDLGYSRDNEQFF. The chain carries TRBV12-3 or TRBV12-4 and TRBJ2-1; D ambiguous. This CDR3 contains 15 residues. The V gene lost 8 bases and the J gene lost 5 bases, with 19 bases spanning the gap.

The rearrangement links TRBV4-2 to TRBJ2-6; D remains ambiguous. The V gene lost 0 bases and the J gene lost 1 base, with 13 bases spanning the gap. Germline values: CDR1 LGHNA, CDR2 YNFKEQ. The CDR3 length is 18 residues. CDR3 DNA: TGTGCCAGCAGCCAAGATACGGCATCGATTTCTGGGGCCAACGTCCTGACTTTC. It specifies CASSQDTASISGANVLTF.

DNA for the CDR3: TGTGCCAGCAGTCAAAACCGGGACATCAGACTCCAGCATTTT. Protein sequence: CASSQNRDIRLQHF. V and J are TRBV6-6 and TRBJ1-5, with D possibly TRBD1 on 6 matching bases. V was pared by 5 bases and J by 12 bases, with 20 bases between. CDR3 size: 14 residues. From germline, CDR1 is MNHNY and CDR2 SVGAGI (reference sequence).

For this clonotype: A junction boundary mismatches the germline segment, possibly from a read error. The chain has TRBV7-2 and TRBJ2-3; D gene ambiguous. Germline CDR1 is SGHTA and CDR2 is FQGNSA. The CDR3 loop spans 12 amino acids. CDR3 region: CVSSRITDTQYF. CDR3 bases: TGTGTCAGCAGTAGGATTACAGATACGCAGTATTTT.

Comments on this clonotype: This may be a read error: a much more frequent sequence differs by one nucleotide. The conserved phenylalanine or tryptophan is not found at the CDR3 terminus, so this likely reflects a read error. This chain connects TRBV5-1 to TRBJ2-7; D is unresolved. This CDR3 is built from 13 residues. Trimming removed 0 bases at V and 6 bases at J, with 10 bases between. Germline V CDR1 and CDR2: SGHRS, YFSETQ. The CDR3 protein is CASSLGYRGEQYI. CDR3 DNA sequence: TGCGCCAGCAGCTTGGGGTACAGAGGCGAGCAGTACATC.

A few counts support this clonotype. The chain couples TRBV9 to TRBJ1-4; D ambiguous. In germline, CDR1 is SGDLS, CDR2 YYNGEE. The germline V and J ends were trimmed by 7 bases and 2 bases, with 12 bases remaining between them. The CDR3 is made up of 14 amino acids. DNA of the CDR3: TGTGCCAGCGGACTGACCGTCACTAATGAAAAACTGTTTTTT. Its translation: CASGLTVTNEKLFF. The full variable domain, rest sourced from reference TRBV9 and TRBJ1-4, is DSGVTQTPKHLITATGQRVTLRCSPRSGDLSVYWYQQSLDQGLQFLIQYYNGEERAKGNILERFSAQQFPDLHSELNLSSLELGDSALYFCASGLTVTNEKLFFGSGTQLSVL.

This chain links TRBV19 with TRBJ1-5; no definite D call. The CDR3 contains 13 residues. Germline V gene sequence: CDR1 LNHDA, CDR2 SQIVND (reference sequence). The V and J ends lost 4 bases and 9 bases respectively, with 13 bases between them. Here the CDR3 reads CASSRAPMGPQHF. DNA for the CDR3: TGTGCCAGTAGTAGGGCACCTATGGGGCCCCAGCATTTT. Complete variable domain (other parts from reference TRBV19 and TRBJ1-5): DGGITQSPKYLFRKEGQNVTLSCEQNLNHDAMYWYRQDPGQGLRLIYYSQIVNDFQKGDIAEGYSVSREKKESFPLTVTSAQKNPTAFYLCASSRAPMGPQHFGDGTRLSIL.

This clonotype was seen a few times. CDR3 nucleotides: TGTGCCAGCAGCGTGGACAATGAAAAACTGTTTTTT. It is translated as CASSVDNEKLFF. This chain uses TRBV9 with TRBJ1-4; no definite D call. Trimming cost V 2 bases and J 5 bases, with 4 bases left between them. The CDR3 is 12 residues long. Germline V gene lookup returns CDR1 SGDLS and CDR2 YYNGEE.

The rearrangement joins TRBV7-9 to TRBJ2-3; D is unclear. The germline V gene has CDR1 SEHNR and CDR2 FQNEAQ (reference sequence). The CDR3 is 14 amino acids. The V and J ends lost 5 bases and 2 bases respectively, with 11 bases between them. CDR3 protein: CASSQTSFTDTQYF. The CDR3 bases are TGTGCCAGCAGCCAGACTTCTTTCACAGATACGCAGTATTTT.

This clonotype was seen more than once but under ten times. The chain has TRBV12-3 or TRBV12-4 and TRBJ2-7, with 10 bases identical to TRBD1. Trimming at V came to 10 bases and at J to 7 bases, leaving 10 bases not matched to a gene. This CDR3 spans 13 amino acids. This CDR3 reads CATRTGGRLEQYF. The CDR3 nucleotides are TGTGCCACTCGGACAGGGGGGAGGCTAGAGCAGTACTTC.

The table lists this clonotype with many counts. The V and J genes are TRBV9 and TRBJ2-7, with 8 bases lining up with TRBD1. CDR1 and CDR2 from the germline V gene are SGDLS and YYNGEE. The CDR3 totals 16 residues. The V segment lost 3 bases and the J segment 0 bases; nucleotides outside the gene matches: 8. The CDR3 sequence is CASSGSWTGSSYEQYF. CDR3 DNA sequence: TGTGCCAGCAGCGGATCGTGGACAGGGAGCTCCTACGAGCAGTACTTC.

This clonotype showed up many times. The chain recombines TRBV29-1 with TRBJ2-7; 8 nucleotides match TRBD1. The CDR3 spans 13 residues. Germline CDR1 reads SQVTM; CDR2 reads ANQGSEA. Trimming cost V 4 bases and J 6 bases; bases outside gene matches: 8. In nucleotides, the CDR3 is TGCAGCGTTGGGACAGGGATTTTCACCGAGCAGTACTTC. It translates to CSVGTGIFTEQYF.

Points on this clonotype: The junction and the germline gene differ at one end; a read error may be behind it. This chain connects TRBV5-5 to TRBJ2-1; D is unclear. CDR1 is SGHKS and CDR2 is YYEKEE in the germline V gene (reference sequence). The CDR3 sequence is 13 residues long. Here the CDR3 reads CASSLYSTNEQFF. The CDR3 coding sequence is TGTGCCAGCAGCTTGTACAGTACCAATGAACAGTTCTTC.

At least ten counts were recorded for this clonotype. The chain carries TRBV20-1 and TRBJ2-7; 14 positions agree with TRBD2. The CDR3 runs to 20 residues. Per germline, CDR1 DFQATT and CDR2 SNEGSKA (reference sequence). V was clipped by 0 bases and J by 1 base; unmatched bases: 14. DNA of the CDR3: TGCAGTGCTAGAGATACTCTAGGGGGTGGGACTAGCGGGGGTTCCTACGAGCAGTACTTC. Its translation: CSARDTLGGGTSGGSYEQYF.

The chain has TRBV11-3 and TRBJ2-1, with 16 bases fitting TRBD2. This CDR3 is built from 20 residues. The junction had 14 bases not matched to a gene; V was cut back by 2 bases and J by 7 bases. Looked up from germline, CDR1 is SGHNT and CDR2 is YENEEA. CDR3 DNA sequence: TGTGCCAGCAGCTTACGTCCCGGGACTAGCGGGGGGGCGAACTGGAATGAGCAGTTCTTC. Translating it yields CASSLRPGTSGGANWNEQFF.

The chain uses TRBV6-5 and TRBJ2-7; D not resolved. The CDR3 covers 13 residues. V lost 5 bases to trimming and J lost 4 bases, with 12 bases between them. Germline assignment: CDR1 MNHEY and CDR2 SVGAGI. CDR3 sequence reads: CASSLGRPYEQYV. The CDR3 coding sequence is TGTGCCAGCAGTCTCGGTAGACCGTACGAGCAGTACGTC.

This rearrangement joins TRBV25-1 to TRBJ1-1, with D possibly being TRBD1 (5 bases). CDR3 length equals 14 residues. The V gene lost 5 bases and the J gene lost 5 bases, with 15 bases spanning the gap. CDR1 is MGHDK, CDR2 SYGVNS, per germline. CDR3 protein: CASSHGRGRTEAFF. CDR3 nucleotides: TGTGCCAGCAGTCATGGTAGGGGTCGGACTGAAGCTTTCTTT.

Concerning this clonotype itself: One junction end does not reproduce the germline sequence, and a read error may be involved. This sequence joins TRBV20-1 and TRBJ2-1; D unclear. The CDR3 runs to 14 residues. The germline gives CDR1 DFQATT, CDR2 SNEGSKA (reference sequence). The CDR3 region is CSASNRNFNNKQFF. As DNA, the CDR3 is TGCAGTGCTAGTAACAGAAATTTTAACAATAAGCAGTTCTTC.

The J gene is TRBJ2-7, the V gene TRBV29-1; tentatively, D is TRBD2 (6 bases). There are 12 residues in the CDR3. V lost 8 bases to trimming and J lost 7 bases, with 18 bases between them. Germline V CDR1 and CDR2: SQVTM, ANQGSEA. The CDR3 bases are TGCAGCTTCGGGCGGGGATCGAGGGAGCAGTACTTC. This gives the protein CSFGRGSREQYF.

The CDR3 spells CASIASGRREQFF. For the CDR3, the DNA is TGTGCCAGCATAGCGAGCGGGAGGCGGGAGCAGTTCTTC. The chain couples TRBV6-2 or TRBV6-3 to TRBJ2-1; 9 bases fit TRBD2. CDR1 and CDR2 from the germline V gene are MNHEY and SVGEGT. CDR3 length: 13 residues. The V segment lost 7 bases and the J segment 10 bases; nucleotides outside the gene matches: 8.